This T cell receptor (beta chain) was recorded in a study of shared clonotypes between healthy human individuals (dated by TCRdb to 2020 to 2022). Broadly, across the study: The cohort included three men and two women between 18 and 49 years of age. Per donor, three plates each were used for CD4 naive and CD4 memory, two for CD8 naive, and one for CD8 memory. Between about 0.94 and 8.9 billion PBMCs per donor were obtained by leukapheresis. To increase sequencing depth and limit assay-specific biases, TCR repertoire library preparation and sequencing were carried out by different laboratories using diverse techniques. To estimate repertoire size and how much clonotype sharing occurs between individuals, the study deeply sequenced the blood TCR repertoires of roughly 5 healthy adults.

The donors were healthy, HIV-negative adults with no recently reported acute infections or vaccinations. Only Caucasian adults living in Nashville, Tennessee, USA were represented among the donors. CD4+ T cells were enriched through magnetic negative selection, after which naive cells were positively selected on CD45RA and the remaining negative fraction served as the memory subset. After blood collection by leukapheresis, PBMCs were isolated using Ficoll-Histopaque density gradient centrifugation and then cryopreserved in the vapor phase of liquid nitrogen. Analytical flow cytometry was used to check the purity and quantity of each magnetically sorted T cell population. Each sorted fraction had its genomic DNA isolated and then quantified by UV absorbance on a Nanodrop 2000c. Using the deep immunoSEQ assay, multiplex PCR amplified TCR CDR3 regions from genomic DNA. Extracted genomic DNA from each cell subset was distributed evenly across all wells of several immunoSEQ 96-well plates, and each plate was treated as a replicate. Each replicate PCR for sorted subsets received around 200 ng genomic DNA, equal to about 30,000 T cell genomes. Purified libraries were measured with a Qubit 3.0 fluorometer, size-checked on a Bioanalyzer 2100, and measured again with the KAPA Library Quantification kit. Every immunoSEQ 96-well plate was sequenced on a dedicated single-read 150-cycle Illumina NextSeq 550 flow cell. For the original study's pipeline: The immunoSEQ output contained only junctional sequences without quality scores, so filtering could not match that applied to full-length reads. Sequences were annotated with PyIR, a Python wrapper for IgBLAST v1.9, and V/J genes and CDR3 were assigned using IMGT germline references. Reads were removed for weak V/J assignments (E-value above 1e-6), missing CDR3, stop codons, out-of-frame junctions, or ambiguous translated residues. V3J clonotypes were defined as sequences sharing an identical inferred V gene, J gene, and CDR3 amino acid sequence. To compute the percentage overlap between repertoires, the number of shared unique clonotypes was divided by the size of the smaller repertoire. Richness of each repertoire was evaluated using RTK rarefaction, the Chao1 estimator, and Recon v2.1 estimates of unobserved clonotypes. Generation probabilities for all TCRbeta clonotypes obtained by the gDNA method from a handful of donors were computed using OLGA. The immuneACCESS repertoire file appears here via TCRdb, limited to in-frame rearrangements. These files lack a portion of the clones; in checked studies, under half of the deficit traces to unresolved V genes, and the cause of the others is not known. The DNA gave D and trimming, while V, J and clone size come from that table. The sample table records about 2.4 million clones; approximately 93% of these occur just once. The ten largest clonotypes hold around 0.37% of the sample.

CDR1 and CDR2 were assigned from the germline V gene as SGHVS and FNYEAQ. The CDR3 measures 14 amino acids from cysteine to phenylalanine. Solely the CDR3 DNA is kept, with 42 bases framed from the first base. The V end loses 5 bases and the J end loses 2 bases, and a stretch of 12 bases separates them. Findings and caveats that apply to the study as a whole: Rarefaction of sorted-subset datasets indicated incomplete sequencing despite the large sequencing depth. Sampling was limited to blood, and TCR repertoires in tissue likely differ from TCR repertoires in blood. Pairwise subsampling indicated that sequencing depth was expected to affect the degree of clonotype sharing among donors. Because the study included a small number of donors, the genetic and exposure-history diversity represented was limited. Estimated clonotype richness was generally larger for naive than for memory subsets. Compared with non-shared clonotypes, the clonotypes found in all four sorted-subset donors had higher generation probabilities. When a handful of donors were compared, the shared fraction of clonotypes was about 5% for naive CD4, 3% to 4% for naive CD8, 2% to 2.5% for memory CD4, and less than 0.45% for memory CD8.

With respect to this clone: Its antigen has not been determined. Per-nucleotide qualities are absent, and no much larger clonotype sits a single base away.

The V and J segments used are TRBV7-6 and TRBJ2-5; the D gene remains uncertain. Sequencing input: naive CD4+ T cells from PBMCs. Sample cell subset or site, as interpreted from the label and publication: CD45RA+ positively selected. This receptor was obtained from a man aged 18-30 years in good health. Some clones in this sample may be carry-over from other donors' samples. This receptor carries the CDR3 CASSATGLQETQYF. The sequenced DNA is TGTGCCAGCAGCGCGACCGGGCTTCAAGAGACCCAGTACTTC.